The 7 T cell receptor beta chains in this list originate from one sample, sequenced in a study of blood T cells in healthy people across ages. Together with a sample-barcoded 5' primer, a J-beta primer mix was included in a second PCR lasting about 6 to 12 cycles. In TCRdb, the 5' RACE reads were re-called with MiXCR into one record per CDR3 protein. This table holds under 1,100,000 distinct CDR3 sequences, 20% to 25% found once. These data were likewise used in another study, on T cells of mothers and their children.

Sequencing was carried out using blood. Receptors were obtained from a girl aged 2 to 10 in good health.

This clonotype was counted a few times. Lacking the conserved final phenylalanine or tryptophan, this CDR3 likely reflects a read error. The chain carries TRBV5-6 and TRBJ1-2; D perhaps matches TRBD1 (6 bases). Germline values: CDR1 SGHDT, CDR2 YYEEEE. V gave up 4 bases and J gave up 0 bases, with 13 bases separating them. The CDR3 has 15 amino acids. This CDR3 reads CASSARGHANYGYTL. The CDR3 nucleotides are TGTGCCAGCAGCGCCAGGGGCCACGCTAACTATGGCTACACCCTC.

The sample holds a few counts of this clonotype. V gene TRBV4-1 combines with J gene TRBJ2-1, with 9 bases aligning to TRBD2. In germline, CDR1 is MGHRA, CDR2 YSYEKL. The CDR3 is made up of 15 amino acids. The V gene end was trimmed by 1 base and the J gene end by 7 bases; junction bases not matched to a gene: 5. CDR3 DNA: TGCGCCAGCAGCCAAGTAGCGGGAGCCCCGAATGAGCAGTTCTTC. Residues: CASSQVAGAPNEQFF.

The rearrangement links TRBV12-3 or TRBV12-4 to TRBJ2-7; D not certain. The germline V and J ends were trimmed by 5 bases and 6 bases, with 23 bases remaining between them. This CDR3 region has 16 residues. Written as DNA, the CDR3 is TGTGCCAGCAGTCCTCGGGTCAGTGGTCTCTCGGTCGAGCAGTACTTC. Amino acid sequence: CASSPRVSGLSVEQYF.

In this sample, this clonotype turned up a few times. The chain recombines TRBV9 with TRBJ2-7; D assignment may be TRBD1 or TRBD2 (5 bases each). Trimming took off 0 bases at V and 0 bases at J, with 10 bases between the two ends. Germline-derived CDR1 and CDR2 are SGDLS and YYNGEE. CDR3 length: 15 amino acids. Here the CDR3 reads CASSVGDGNSYEQYF. The CDR3 DNA is TGTGCCAGCAGCGTAGGGGACGGGAACTCCTACGAGCAGTACTTC.

The chain links TRBV4-1 to TRBJ2-2, with D possibly being TRBD1 (6 bases). The CDR3 extends over 18 amino acids. Per germline, CDR1 MGHRA and CDR2 YSYEKL. Trimming stripped 3 bases from V and 2 bases from J, with 19 bases between. The CDR3, as DNA: TGCGCCAGCAGCCATCCGACCCCCGGGACACTCAACACCGGGGAGCTGTTTTTT. Amino acids: CASSHPTPGTLNTGELFF.

This clonotype occurred a few times. The chain carries TRBV29-1 and TRBJ2-1, with TRBD2 matching 13 bases. This CDR3 contains 18 residues. The germline V gene encodes CDR1 SQVTM and CDR2 ANQGSEA. The junction had 14 bases not matched to a gene; V was cut back by 3 bases and J by 6 bases. The CDR3 DNA is TGCAGCGTTGAGGGCTGGACTAGCGGGAGTAGGGTGCCCAATGAGCAGTTCTTC. Translating gives CSVEGWTSGSRVPNEQFF.

The genes are TRBV12-3 or TRBV12-4 and TRBJ1-2, with a possible D match to TRBD1 (5 bases). Trimming shortened V by 4 bases and J by 6 bases, and 15 bases separated the two germline ends. CDR3 length: 14 amino acids. The CDR3 spells CASSSGPQVDGYTF. The CDR3 nucleotides are TGTGCCAGCAGTTCAGGGCCCCAAGTGGATGGCTACACCTTC.